This T cell receptor beta chain was captured by sequencing in a study of CD8 T cells in ankylosing spondylitis. Study observations and caveats: Typical of ankylosing spondylitis blood, it appeared, was a TCR beta motif of about eight highly homologous variants. Reportedly, significant enrichment of disease-linked clones occurred in matched ankylosing spondylitis synovial fluid.

TCRdb called the 5' RACE reads again in MiXCR, with one record for every CDR3 protein. The repertoire includes roughly 230,000 distinct CDR3 sequences, approximately 8.4% of them detected once, and around 5.1% sits in the top ten. The CDR3 extends over 15 amino acids. Germline V gene lookup returns CDR1 LGHNA and CDR2 YSLEER. The V segment lost 4 bases and the J segment 4 bases; nucleotides outside the gene matches: 6. At least ten counts were recorded for this clonotype. Its matching antigen is unknown. This chain links TRBV4-3 with TRBJ2-7; 11 bases fit TRBD2. The sequence derives from a female donor with ankylosing spondylitis or in good health (not recorded which). Sequencing was carried out using blood, either unsorted or a sorted T cell fraction (not recorded which). CDR3 DNA: TGCGCCAGCAGCCCGCTAGCGGGAGGAGGGTACGAGCAGTACTTC. Encoded protein: CASSPLAGGGYEQYF.